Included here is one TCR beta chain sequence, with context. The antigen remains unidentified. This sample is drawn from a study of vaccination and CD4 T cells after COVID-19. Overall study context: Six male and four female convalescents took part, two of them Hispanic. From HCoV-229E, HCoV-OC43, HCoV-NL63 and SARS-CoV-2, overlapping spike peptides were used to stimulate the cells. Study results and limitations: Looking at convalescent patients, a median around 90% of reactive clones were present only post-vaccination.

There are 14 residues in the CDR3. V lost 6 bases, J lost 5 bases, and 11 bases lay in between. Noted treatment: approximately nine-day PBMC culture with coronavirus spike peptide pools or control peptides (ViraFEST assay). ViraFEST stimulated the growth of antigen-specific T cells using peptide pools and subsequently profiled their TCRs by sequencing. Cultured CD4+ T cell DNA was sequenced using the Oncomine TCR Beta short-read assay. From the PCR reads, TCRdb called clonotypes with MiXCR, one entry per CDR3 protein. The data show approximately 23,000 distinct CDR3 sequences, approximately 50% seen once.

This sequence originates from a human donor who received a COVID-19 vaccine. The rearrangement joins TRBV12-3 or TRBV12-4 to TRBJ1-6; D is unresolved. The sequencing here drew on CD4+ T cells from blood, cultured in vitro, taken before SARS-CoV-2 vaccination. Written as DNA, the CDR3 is TGTGCCAGCAGCCTCTGGGAAGATAATTCACCCCTCCACTTT. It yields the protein CASSLWEDNSPLHF.